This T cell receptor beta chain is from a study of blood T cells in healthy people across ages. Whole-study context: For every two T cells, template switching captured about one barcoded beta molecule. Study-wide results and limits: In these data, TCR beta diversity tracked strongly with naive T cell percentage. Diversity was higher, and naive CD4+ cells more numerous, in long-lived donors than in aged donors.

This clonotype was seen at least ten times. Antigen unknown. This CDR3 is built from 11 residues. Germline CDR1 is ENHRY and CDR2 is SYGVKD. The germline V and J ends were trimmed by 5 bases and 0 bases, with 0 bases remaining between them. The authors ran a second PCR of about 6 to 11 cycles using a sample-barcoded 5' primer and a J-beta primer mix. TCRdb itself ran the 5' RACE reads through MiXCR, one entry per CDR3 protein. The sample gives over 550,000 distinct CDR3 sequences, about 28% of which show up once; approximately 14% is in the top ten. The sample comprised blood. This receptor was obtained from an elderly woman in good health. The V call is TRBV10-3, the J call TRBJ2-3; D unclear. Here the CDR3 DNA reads TGTGCCATCAGTAGCACAGATACGCAGTATTTT. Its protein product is CAISSTDTQYF.